The entry below gives a single TCR beta chain sequence along with its context. The junction and the germline gene differ at one end; a read error may be behind it. The germline V gene encodes CDR1 SNHLY and CDR2 FYNNEI. This CDR3 region has 8 residues. This entry comes from a study of cytomegalovirus exposure and HLA in healthy donors. Overall study: The Caucasian-associated ancestry cluster held 65% to 85% of around 380 genotyped donors.

The PCR had 60 Vbeta and 13 Jbeta primers. Clones were sequenced by immunoSEQ multiplex PCR, and TCRdb holds only the in-frame ones, with some missing. The table records about 160,000 clones, 75% of them present only once. The chain combines TRBV2 with TRBJ2-7, with 7 bases matching TRBD1. The clonotype comes from a woman aged 45-60 years in good health and CMV-seropositive. The material sequenced was PBMCs. The CDR3 is CASSRDSF. As DNA, the CDR3 is TGTGCCAGCAGCCGGGACAGCTTC.